The 7 T cell receptor beta chains listed next were all sequenced from one sample in a study of blood T cell repertoires in COVID-19. Only in-frame clones appear in the TCRdb table, and some are missing; sequencing was by immunoSEQ multiplex PCR. The data show 150,000 to 200,000 clones, with about 80% seen just once and roughly 20% held by the top ten. The sequenced material came from peripheral blood. These receptors were collected from a woman older than 75 with acute or convalescent COVID-19.

The chain joins TRBV6-5 to TRBJ2-1; tentative D call: TRBD1 (8 bases). V dropped 7 bases and J dropped 11 bases, with 15 bases sitting between them. CDR1 and CDR2 (germline): MNHEY, SVGAGI. This CDR3 region has 12 residues. The CDR3 nucleotides are TGTGCCAGCACCACAGGGGGGGTGAAGCAGTTCTTC. Its protein is CASTTGGVKQFF.

The V and J genes are TRBV6-2 or TRBV6-3 and TRBJ2-7; no clear D. Trimming removed 5 bases at V and 6 bases at J, with 8 bases between. This CDR3 has 11 residues. Germline V gene data show CDR1 as MNHEY and CDR2 as SVGEGT. The CDR3 sequence is CASSPFSEQYF. CDR3 nucleotide sequence: TGTGCCAGCAGTCCCTTCTCCGAGCAGTACTTC.

Regarding this clone: The sample contains more than one DNA sequence encoding this CDR3. V and J are TRBV11-2 and TRBJ2-7; TRBD1 might be the D (6 bases). Trimming pared 4 bases from V and 4 bases from J, leaving 8 bases between. CDR1 and CDR2 from the germline V gene are SGHAT and FQNNGV. The CDR3 extends over 12 amino acids. The CDR3 here is CASSSQGYEQYF. For the CDR3, the DNA is TGTGCCAGCAGCTCGCAGGGGTACGAGCAGTACTTC.

The chain employs TRBV12-5 and TRBJ1-6, with D hard to call. CDR3 length: 14 amino acids. CDR1 LGHNT and CDR2 FRNRAP come from the germline V gene. The V end lost 3 bases, the J end lost 5 bases, and 8 bases lay between the germline ends. This chain's CDR3 is CASGFDGNNSPLHF. CDR3 DNA: TGTGCTAGTGGTTTTGACGGGAATAATTCACCCCTCCACTTT. Based on the CDR3 plus reference TRBV12-5 and TRBJ1-6, the full variable domain is DARVTQTPRHKVTEMGQEVTMRCQPILGHNTVFWYRQTMMQGLELLAYFRNRAPLDDSGMPKDRFSAEMPDATLATLKIQPSEPRDSAVYFCASGFDGNNSPLHFGNGTRLTVT.

DNA of the CDR3: TGCGCCAGCAGCCAAATTTCAGGGACTGAAGCTTTCTTT. Translation gives CASSQISGTEAFF. The J gene is TRBJ1-1, the V gene TRBV4-3; perhaps TRBD1 as D (5 bases). The CDR3 extends over 13 amino acids. Germline CDR1 is LGHNA and CDR2 is YSLEER. Trimming took 2 bases from V and 5 from J, leaving 9 bases between them.

J is TRBJ2-2 and V is TRBV9, with 10 bases lining up with TRBD1. The CDR3 is made up of 16 amino acids. V lost 0 bases to trimming and J lost 3 bases; unmatched junction nucleotides: 2. Germline CDR1 and CDR2: SGDLS and YYNGEE. The CDR3 spells CASSVGDRGHTGELFF. CDR3 sequence (DNA): TGTGCCAGCAGCGTAGGGGACAGGGGTCACACCGGGGAGCTGTTTTTT.

The chain uses TRBV5-1 and TRBJ2-1, with 8 bases that match TRBD2. Germline CDR1 SGHRS, CDR2 YFSETQ. After removal of 0 bases from V and 4 bases from J, the junction contained 6 bases not matched to a gene. The CDR3 has 16 amino acids. The CDR3 sequence: CASSLGPGTRYNEQFF. The DNA for the CDR3 is TGCGCCAGCAGCTTGGGGCCCGGGACTAGATACAATGAGCAGTTCTTC. The whole variable domain, remainder taken from reference TRBV5-1 and TRBJ2-1, is KAGVTQTPRYLIKTRGQQVTLSCSPISGHRSVSWYQQTPGQGLQFLFEYFSETQRNKGNFPGRFSGRQFSNSRSEMNVSTLELGDSALYLCASSLGPGTRYNEQFFGPGTRLTVL.